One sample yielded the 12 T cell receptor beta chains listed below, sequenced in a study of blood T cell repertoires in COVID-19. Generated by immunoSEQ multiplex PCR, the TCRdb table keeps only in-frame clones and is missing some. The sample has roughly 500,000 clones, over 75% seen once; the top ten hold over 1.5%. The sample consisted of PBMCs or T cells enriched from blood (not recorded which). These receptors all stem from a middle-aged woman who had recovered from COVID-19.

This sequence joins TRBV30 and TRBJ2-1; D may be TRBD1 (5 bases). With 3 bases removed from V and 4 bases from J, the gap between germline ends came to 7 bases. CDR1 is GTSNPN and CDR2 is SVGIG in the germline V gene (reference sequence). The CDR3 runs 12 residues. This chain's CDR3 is CAWSRVYNEQFF. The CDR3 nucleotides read TGTGCCTGGAGCAGGGTGTACAATGAGCAGTTCTTC. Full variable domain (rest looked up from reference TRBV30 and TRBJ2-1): SQTIHQWPATLVQPVGSPLSLECTVEGTSNPNLYWYRQAAGRGLQLLFYSVGIGQISSEVPQNLSASRPQDRQFILSSKKLLLSDSGFYLCAWSRVYNEQFFGPGTRLTVL.

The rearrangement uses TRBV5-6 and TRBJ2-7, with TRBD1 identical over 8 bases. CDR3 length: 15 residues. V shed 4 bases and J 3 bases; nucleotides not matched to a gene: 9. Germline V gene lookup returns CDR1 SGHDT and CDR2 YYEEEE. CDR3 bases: TGTGCCAGCAGCCTGGAGGGACAGGCCTACTACGAGCAGTACTTC. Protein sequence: CASSLEGQAYYEQYF. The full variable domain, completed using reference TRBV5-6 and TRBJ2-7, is DAGVTQSPTHLIKTRGQQVTLRCSPKSGHDTVSWYQQALGQGPQFIFQYYEEEERQRGNFPDRFSGHQFPNYSSELNVNALLLGDSALYLCASSLEGQAYYEQYFGPGTRLTVT.

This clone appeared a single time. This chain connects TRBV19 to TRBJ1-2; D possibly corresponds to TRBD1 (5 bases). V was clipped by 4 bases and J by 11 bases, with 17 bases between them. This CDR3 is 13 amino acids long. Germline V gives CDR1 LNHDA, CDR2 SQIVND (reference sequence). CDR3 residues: CASSTTASGSYTF. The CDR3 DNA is TGTGCCAGTAGTACGACAGCCTCTGGGTCGTACACCTTC.

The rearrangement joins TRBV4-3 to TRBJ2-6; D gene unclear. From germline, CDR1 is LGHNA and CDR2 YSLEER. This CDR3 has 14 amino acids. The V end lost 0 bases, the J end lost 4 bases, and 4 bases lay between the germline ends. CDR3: CASSQDRGANVLTF. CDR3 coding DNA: TGCGCCAGCAGCCAAGACAGGGGGGCCAACGTCCTGACTTTC.

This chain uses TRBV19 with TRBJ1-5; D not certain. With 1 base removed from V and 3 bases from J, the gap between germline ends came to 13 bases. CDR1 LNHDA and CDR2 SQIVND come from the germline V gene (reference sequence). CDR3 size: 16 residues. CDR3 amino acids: CASSIVRARSNQPQHF. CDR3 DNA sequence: TGTGCCAGTAGTATAGTTCGCGCCAGGTCCAATCAGCCCCAGCATTTT. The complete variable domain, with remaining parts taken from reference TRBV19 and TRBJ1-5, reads DGGITQSPKYLFRKEGQNVTLSCEQNLNHDAMYWYRQDPGQGLRLIYYSQIVNDFQKGDIAEGYSVSREKKESFPLTVTSAQKNPTAFYLCASSIVRARSNQPQHFGDGTRLSIL.

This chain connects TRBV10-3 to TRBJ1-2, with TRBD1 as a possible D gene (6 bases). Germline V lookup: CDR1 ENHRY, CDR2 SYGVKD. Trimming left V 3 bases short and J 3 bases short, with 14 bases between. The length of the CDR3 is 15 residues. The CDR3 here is CAISEIKGVDYGYTF. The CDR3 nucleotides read TGTGCCATCAGTGAAATTAAGGGGGTAGACTATGGCTACACCTTC.

CDR3 nucleotides: TGCGCCAGCGCATCAGACAGGGGGGGAGAGACCCAGTACTTC. This codes for CASASDRGGETQYF. This chain connects TRBV5-1 to TRBJ2-5, with 9 bases that match TRBD1. Losses at the gene ends were 7 bases for V and 4 bases for J; bases not matched to a gene: 8. The CDR3 totals 14 residues. CDR1 is SGHRS, CDR2 YFSETQ, per germline.

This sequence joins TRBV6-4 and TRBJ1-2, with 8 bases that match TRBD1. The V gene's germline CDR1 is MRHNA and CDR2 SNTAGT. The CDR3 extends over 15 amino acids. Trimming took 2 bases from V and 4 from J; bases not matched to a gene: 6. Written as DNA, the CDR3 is TGTGCCAGCAGTGACCCTCGACAGGGGATCTATGGCTACACCTTC. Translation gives CASSDPRQGIYGYTF.

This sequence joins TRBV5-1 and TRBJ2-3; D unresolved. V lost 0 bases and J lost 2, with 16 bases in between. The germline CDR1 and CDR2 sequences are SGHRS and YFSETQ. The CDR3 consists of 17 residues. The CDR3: CASSLVSVGIPTDTQYF. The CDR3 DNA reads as TGCGCCAGCAGCTTGGTATCCGTGGGCATCCCCACAGATACGCAGTATTTT.

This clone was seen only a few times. The CDR3 nucleotides are TGTGCCAGCAGCTTGGGGTTCGGGGGTCGGGCTTTCTTT. Translation gives CASSLGFGGRAFF. The chain links TRBV5-6 to TRBJ1-1; tentatively, D is TRBD1 (5 bases). The CDR3 has 13 residues. Trimming took 0 bases from V and 11 from J, leaving 14 bases between them. Germline CDR1 SGHDT, CDR2 YYEEEE. Supplemented by reference TRBV5-6 and TRBJ1-1, the full variable domain reads DAGVTQSPTHLIKTRGQQVTLRCSPKSGHDTVSWYQQALGQGPQFIFQYYEEEERQRGNFPDRFSGHQFPNYSSELNVNALLLGDSALYLCASSLGFGGRAFFGQGTRLTVV.

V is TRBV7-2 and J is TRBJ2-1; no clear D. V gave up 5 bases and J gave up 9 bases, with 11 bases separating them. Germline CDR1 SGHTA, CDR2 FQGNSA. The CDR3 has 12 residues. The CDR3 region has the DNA TGTGCCAGCAGCCAATCTAGGATTGAGCAGTTCTTC. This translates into CASSQSRIEQFF.

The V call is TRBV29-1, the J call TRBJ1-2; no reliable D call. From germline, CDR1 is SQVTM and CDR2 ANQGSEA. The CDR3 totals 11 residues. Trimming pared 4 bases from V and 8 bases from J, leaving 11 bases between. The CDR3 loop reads CSVGGTRGYTF. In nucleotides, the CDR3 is TGCAGCGTTGGAGGCACGCGGGGCTACACCTTC.